The 7 T cell receptor beta chains below all came from one sample that was sequenced in a study of T-cell memory formation after mild COVID-19. Using its own MiXCR run on the 5' RACE reads, TCRdb lists one record per CDR3 protein. This table has approximately 260,000 distinct CDR3 sequences, about 16% appearing once. The sequencing input was PBMCs or a T cell subset sorted from them (not recorded which). These receptors were obtained from a man aged 18 to 29 who had mild COVID-19 (a few samples of this study predate the infection). Cell type and time point are not known.

V and J are TRBV10-2 and TRBJ1-5; no clear D. V lost 11 bases to trimming and J lost 5 bases, with 13 bases between them. The germline CDR1 and CDR2 sequences are WSHSY and SAAADI. The CDR3 extends over 12 amino acids. The CDR3 region is CAVRTGDQPQHF. In DNA, the CDR3 is TGCGCCGTTCGGACCGGGGATCAGCCCCAGCATTTT.

The genes are TRBV6-1 and TRBJ1-1, with D perhaps TRBD1 (6 bases). This CDR3 comprises 14 residues. Germline V gene data show CDR1 as MNHNS and CDR2 as SASEGT. V lost 5 bases to trimming and J lost 5 bases, with 15 bases between them. CDR3 sequence reads: CASSNTGMGTEAFF. CDR3 coding DNA: TGTGCCAGCAGTAACACAGGGATGGGAACTGAAGCTTTCTTT.

The chain employs TRBV9 and TRBJ2-1; perhaps TRBD2 as D (6 bases). The V gene lost 0 bases and the J gene lost 4 bases, with 11 bases spanning the gap. The CDR3 loop spans 15 amino acids. CDR1 and CDR2 from the germline V gene are SGDLS and YYNGEE. In nucleotides, the CDR3 is TGTGCCAGCAGCGTAGGAAGCGGGTCTTACAATGAGCAGTTCTTC. Amino acid sequence: CASSVGSGSYNEQFF.

This clonotype was counted only a few times. This chain connects TRBV7-2 to TRBJ2-3, with 8 positions matching TRBD1. Germline V gene data show CDR1 as SGHTA and CDR2 as FQGNSA. The CDR3 is made up of 17 amino acids. V was clipped by 5 bases and J by 2 bases; unmatched bases: 12. As DNA, the CDR3 is TGTGCCAGCAGCAGGACAGGGATAAGAACTTCCACAGATACGCAGTATTTT. Its translation is CASSRTGIRTSTDTQYF.

This chain links TRBV20-1 with TRBJ2-5; D gene ambiguous. This CDR3 comprises 14 residues. Germline CDR1 and CDR2: DFQATT and SNEGSKA (reference sequence). V lost 0 bases to trimming and J lost 1 base, with 9 bases between them. In DNA, the CDR3 is TGCAGTGCTAGAGATCCCCAGGTCCAAGAGACCCAGTACTTC. Its protein is CSARDPQVQETQYF.

This clonotype was seen a few times. The gene calls are TRBV7-8 and TRBJ1-4, with a weak D call TRBD1 (5 bases). Deletions cut 4 bases from V and 8 bases from J, with 14 bases between. CDR1 is SGHVS and CDR2 is FQNEAQ in the germline V gene. The CDR3 totals 14 residues. CDR3 in amino acids: CASSSGAVREKLFF. In DNA, the CDR3 is TGTGCCAGCAGCTCCGGGGCAGTGCGAGAAAAACTGTTTTTT.

The rearrangement links TRBV2 to TRBJ2-3, with a weak D call TRBD1 (6 bases). V lost 6 bases, J lost 7 bases, and 11 bases lay in between. The CDR3 consists of 12 residues. Per the germline V gene, CDR1 is SNHLY and CDR2 is FYNNEI. In DNA, the CDR3 is TGTGCCAGCAGCTTACAGGGAAATACGCAGTATTTT. Its protein is CASSLQGNTQYF. The whole variable domain, filled in from reference TRBV2 and TRBJ2-3, reads EPEVTQTPSHQVTQMGQEVILRCVPISNHLYFYWYRQILGQKVEFLVSFYNNEISEKSEIFDDQFSVERPDGSNFTLKIRSTKLEDSAMYFCASSLQGNTQYFGPGTRLTVL.